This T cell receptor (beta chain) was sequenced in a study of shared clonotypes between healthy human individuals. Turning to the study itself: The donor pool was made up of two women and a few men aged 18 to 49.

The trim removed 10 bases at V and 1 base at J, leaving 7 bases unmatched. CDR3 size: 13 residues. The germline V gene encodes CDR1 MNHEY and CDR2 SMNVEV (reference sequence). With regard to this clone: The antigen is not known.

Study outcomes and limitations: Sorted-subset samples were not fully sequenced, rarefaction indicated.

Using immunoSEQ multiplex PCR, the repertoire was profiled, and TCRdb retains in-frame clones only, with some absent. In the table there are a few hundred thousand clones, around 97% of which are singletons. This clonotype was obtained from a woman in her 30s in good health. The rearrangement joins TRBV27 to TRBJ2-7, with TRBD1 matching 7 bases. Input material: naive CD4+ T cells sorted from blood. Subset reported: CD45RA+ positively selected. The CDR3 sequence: CATRDRLSYEQYF. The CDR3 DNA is TGTGCCACCCGGGACAGACTTTCCTACGAGCAGTACTTC.